This paragraph reports one T cell receptor beta chain. Its antigen is as yet unknown. This record comes from a study of CD8+CD57+ T cells in acquired aplastic anemia. The overall study: Sorted CD4+ plus CD8+ cells gave DNA averaging about 3.2 ug. As sequenced from healthy donors, CD4+ cells averaged about 10.8 million reads.

The study, taken as a whole, reports: It was found that twenty-nine CD8+ CDR3 sequences were shared between patients and controls.

Trimming at V came to 3 bases and at J to 7 bases, leaving 6 bases not matched to a gene. The CDR3 loop spans 14 amino acids. Genomic DNA acted as the template from which TCR beta VDJ combination and CDR3 sequence profiling were carried out. Using its own MiXCR run on the reads, TCRdb lists one record per CDR3 protein. The sample yields under 250,000 distinct CDR3 sequences, 34% seen once. V gene TRBV12-3 or TRBV12-4 combines with J gene TRBJ2-1; the match to TRBD1 covers 7 bases. The sample comprised sorted CD4+, CD8+, or CD8+CD57+ T cells (not recorded which) from PBMCs. The TCR comes from a human donor in good health, serving as a control. In DNA, the CDR3 is TGTGCCAGCAGTTTCAAGACAGGGATAAATGAGCAGTTCTTC. Encoded protein: CASSFKTGINEQFF.